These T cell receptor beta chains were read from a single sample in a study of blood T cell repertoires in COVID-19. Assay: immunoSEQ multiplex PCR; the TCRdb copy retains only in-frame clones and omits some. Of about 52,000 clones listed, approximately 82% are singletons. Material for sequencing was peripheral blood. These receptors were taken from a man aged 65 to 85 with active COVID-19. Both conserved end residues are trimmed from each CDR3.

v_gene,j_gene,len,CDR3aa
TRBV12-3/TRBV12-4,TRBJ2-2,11,ASSSLALGELF
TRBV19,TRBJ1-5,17,ASIELHSGTGIGSQPQH
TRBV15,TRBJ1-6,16,ATSPRFHRQVRNSPLH
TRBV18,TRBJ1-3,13,ASSPSQDFGNTIY
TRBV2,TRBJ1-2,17,ASSEALWDRAEENYGYT
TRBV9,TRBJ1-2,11,ASSGTGGYGYT
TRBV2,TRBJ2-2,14,ASSEMGAIGTGELF
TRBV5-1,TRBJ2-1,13,ASSLGRTGGGEQF
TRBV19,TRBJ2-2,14,ASSIDAAGRGGELF
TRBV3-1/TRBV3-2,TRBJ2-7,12,ASSPGLFSYEQY
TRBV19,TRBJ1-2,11,ASSIDPPNGYT